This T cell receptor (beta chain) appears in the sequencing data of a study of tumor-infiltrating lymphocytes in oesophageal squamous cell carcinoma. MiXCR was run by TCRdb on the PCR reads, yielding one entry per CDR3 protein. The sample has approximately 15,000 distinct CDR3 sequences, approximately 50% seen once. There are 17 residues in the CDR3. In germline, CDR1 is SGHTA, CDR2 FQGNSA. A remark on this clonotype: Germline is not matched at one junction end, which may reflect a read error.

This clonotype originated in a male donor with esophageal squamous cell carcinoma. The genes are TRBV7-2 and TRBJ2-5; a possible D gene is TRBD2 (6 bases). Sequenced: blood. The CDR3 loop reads CASSLVGRDGRGSPLHF. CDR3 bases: TGTGCCAGCAGCTTAGTCGGGCGGGACGGAAGGGGCTCACCCCTCCACTTC.